Listed here are 10 T cell receptor beta chains from one sample, sequenced in a study of patients and donors after allogeneic stem cell transplantation. TCRdb analysed the RT-PCR reads with MiXCR anew, one entry per CDR3 protein. The table records approximately 410,000 distinct CDR3 sequences, 16% of them present only once. The sample taken for sequencing was blood, either unsorted or a sorted T cell fraction (not recorded which). The receptors were gathered from a human donor who was either an allogeneic HSCT recipient or a stem cell or donor lymphocyte infusion donor (not recorded which). It is not recorded whose cells these are; they may come from a transplant donor.

This sequence joins TRBV11-2 and TRBJ2-2; 11 bases map to TRBD1. CDR1 and CDR2 from the germline V gene are SGHAT and FQNNGV. V trimming: 3 bases; J trimming: 6 bases; junction bases outside the gene matches: 3. CDR3 size: 15 residues. The CDR3 DNA is TGTGCCAGCAGCTTTGGGACAGGGGGTTCCGGGGAGCTGTTTTTT. Its translation is CASSFGTGGSGELFF. Combining the CDR3 with reference TRBV11-2 and TRBJ2-2 gives the whole variable domain EAGVAQSPRYKIIEKRQSVAFWCNPISGHATLYWYQQILGQGPKLLIQFQNNGVVDDSQLPKDRFSAERLKGVDSTLKIQPAKLEDSAVYLCASSFGTGGSGELFFGEGSRLTVL.

This chain connects TRBV5-1 to TRBJ2-7, with 7 bases fitting TRBD1. V was pared by 3 bases and J by 4 bases, with 10 bases of the junction left unmatched. There are 15 residues in the CDR3. Germline V gene lookup returns CDR1 SGHRS and CDR2 YFSETQ. The CDR3 coding sequence is TGCGCCAGCAGCTACTGGGACAGTACGACATACGAGCAGTACTTC. It is translated as CASSYWDSTTYEQYF.

The chain couples TRBV10-3 to TRBJ2-7; D perhaps matches TRBD1 (5 bases). The CDR3 is 14 amino acids. Looked up from germline, CDR1 is ENHRY and CDR2 is SYGVKD. The V and J ends lost 4 bases and 4 bases respectively, with 14 bases between them. DNA for the CDR3: TGTGCCATCAGTGCGGCAGGGTCGCGGTACGAGCAGTACTTC. Amino acids: CAISAAGSRYEQYF.

The chain has TRBV4-3 and TRBJ1-2; TRBD1 is a possible D gene (5 bases). Trimming stripped 0 bases from V and 0 bases from J, with 14 bases between. This CDR3 spans 17 amino acids. Germline V gene sequence: CDR1 LGHNA, CDR2 YSLEER. Here the CDR3 reads CASSQDTLGRTNYGYTF. The CDR3 coding sequence is TGCGCCAGCAGCCAAGATACCCTGGGGCGGACTAACTATGGCTACACCTTC.

This clonotype was picked up a small number of times. The chain links TRBV7-9 to TRBJ1-2; D is undetermined. Trimming cost V 3 bases and J 0 bases, with 14 bases left between them. The length of the CDR3 is 16 residues. From germline, CDR1 is SEHNR and CDR2 FQNEAQ (reference sequence). The CDR3 bases are TGTGCCAGCAGCTTGGGTTTTTTCGGATCTAACTATGGCTACACCTTC. This gives the protein CASSLGFFGSNYGYTF.

The sample holds a few counts of this clonotype. This chain links TRBV12-3 or TRBV12-4 with TRBJ2-1, with a tentative D call TRBD1 (5 bases). V lost 3 bases, J lost 6 bases, and 9 bases lay in between. The CDR3 covers 13 residues. CDR3 sequence (DNA): TGTGCCAGCAGTTTCCTGCAGGGCAATGAGCAGTTCTTC. Translation gives CASSFLQGNEQFF.

CDR3 sequence (DNA): TGTGCCAGCAGCTCGAGCGGCTCGGTTTCCACTAACTATGGCTACACCTTC. It is translated as CASSSSGSVSTNYGYTF. The chain recombines TRBV7-6 with TRBJ1-2, with D unclear. The V gene's germline CDR1 is SGHVS and CDR2 FNYEAQ. The CDR3 totals 17 residues. The V end was cut by 4 bases, the J end by 0 bases, with 18 bases between. The full variable domain, in which reference TRBV7-6 and TRBJ1-2 provide the parts outside the CDR3, is GAGVSQSPRYKVTKRGQDVALRCDPISGHVSLYWYRQALGQGPEFLTYFNYEAQQDKSGLPNDRFSAERPEGSISTLTIQRTEQRDSAMYRCASSSSGSVSTNYGYTFGSGTRLTVV.

This chain links TRBV4-3 with TRBJ2-7, with TRBD2 as a possible D gene (6 bases). From germline, CDR1 is LGHNA and CDR2 YSLEER. The V and J ends lost 2 bases and 3 bases respectively, with 17 bases between them. CDR3 length equals 16 residues. The CDR3 loop is CASSQSFLPGVYEQYF. The CDR3 DNA is TGCGCCAGCAGCCAATCCTTCCTACCGGGGGTCTACGAGCAGTACTTC.

This clonotype was seen repeatedly, ten times or more. J is TRBJ1-5 and V is TRBV24-1; 7 bases are a match to TRBD1. Looked up from germline, CDR1 is KGHDR and CDR2 is SFDVKD. Germline trimming cut 4 bases from V and 5 bases from J; bases unmatched to any gene: 7. The CDR3 has 15 residues. CDR3 loop: CATSEAGTAYQPQHF. The CDR3 DNA follows: TGTGCCACCAGTGAGGCCGGGACAGCTTATCAGCCCCAGCATTTT.

The rearrangement joins TRBV29-1 to TRBJ1-6; D not certain. V was clipped by 6 bases and J by 6 bases, with 12 bases between them. Germline-derived CDR1 and CDR2 are SQVTM and ANQGSEA. This CDR3 is 13 amino acids long. DNA for the CDR3: TGCAGCGTCCGCGCGGCGACTAATTCACCCCTCCACTTT. This sequence encodes CSVRAATNSPLHF. Combining the CDR3 with reference TRBV29-1 and TRBJ1-6 gives the whole variable domain SAVISQKPSRDICQRGTSLTIQCQVDSQVTMMFWYRQQPGQSLTLIATANQGSEATYESGFVIDKFPISRPNLTFSTLTVSNMSPEDSSIYLCSVRAATNSPLHFGNGTRLTVT.